The 27 T cell receptor beta chains reported below all come from one sample, sequenced in a study of blood T cell repertoires in COVID-19. Clones were sequenced by immunoSEQ multiplex PCR, and TCRdb holds only the in-frame ones, with some missing. The sample yields around 100,000 clones, about 85% seen once. The sample taken for sequencing was peripheral blood. The receptors stem from a man aged 50 to 60 with active or convalescent COVID-19.

V and J are TRBV4-2 and TRBJ2-3; a possible D gene is TRBD2 (6 bases). With 3 bases removed from V and 2 bases from J, the gap between germline ends came to 18 bases. The CDR3 sequence is 17 residues long. Germline V gene sequence: CDR1 LGHNA, CDR2 YNFKEQ. CDR3 DNA sequence: TGTGCCAGCAGCCATGGAGGCATTAGCGGAACCACAGATACGCAGTATTTT. Its protein is CASSHGGISGTTDTQYF.

The chain carries TRBV10-3 and TRBJ1-2; D possibly corresponds to TRBD1 (5 bases). This CDR3 contains 14 residues. V gave up 2 bases and J gave up 1 base, with 8 bases separating them. Looked up from germline, CDR1 is ENHRY and CDR2 is SYGVKD. The CDR3 sequence: CAISEGRDNYGYTF. As DNA, the CDR3 is TGTGCCATCAGTGAGGGCAGGGATAACTATGGCTACACCTTC.

This clone was observed a single time. CDR3 sequence: CASSPGMYEQYF. CDR3 DNA sequence: TGTGCCAGTAGTCCTGGCATGTACGAGCAGTACTTC. The rearrangement uses TRBV19 and TRBJ2-7; D is ambiguous. Germline V lookup: CDR1 LNHDA, CDR2 SQIVND (reference sequence). The CDR3 is made up of 12 amino acids. The V end was cut by 5 bases, the J end by 4 bases, with 9 bases between. Combining the CDR3 with reference TRBV19 and TRBJ2-7 gives the whole variable domain DGGITQSPKYLFRKEGQNVTLSCEQNLNHDAMYWYRQDPGQGLRLIYYSQIVNDFQKGDIAEGYSVSREKKESFPLTVTSAQKNPTAFYLCASSPGMYEQYFGPGTRLTVT.

The chain links TRBV30 to TRBJ2-2; TRBD2 matches 9 bases. The CDR3 has 18 residues. Germline V gene sequence: CDR1 GTSNPN, CDR2 SVGIG (reference sequence). The J segment lost 6 bases and the V segment lost 3 bases, leaving 17 bases of the junction unmatched. CDR3 sequence reads: CAWRSAFGLAGTPGELFF. Written as DNA, the CDR3 is TGTGCCTGGAGGTCAGCCTTTGGGCTAGCGGGGACACCCGGGGAGCTGTTTTTT.

This sequence joins TRBV27 and TRBJ2-7, with TRBD2 as a possible D gene (6 bases). V gave up 2 bases and J gave up 3 bases, with 23 bases separating them. The germline V gene encodes CDR1 MNHEY and CDR2 SMNVEV (reference sequence). This CDR3 has 18 amino acids. CDR3 in amino acids: CASSLRGIEDGWGYEQYF. CDR3 nucleotide sequence: TGTGCCAGCAGTTTACGGGGGATCGAGGACGGCTGGGGCTACGAGCAGTACTTC.

The rearrangement uses TRBV3-1 (or the pseudogene TRBV3-2) and TRBJ1-5; D gene uncertain. V was trimmed by 0 bases and J by 3 bases, leaving 3 bases between them. The CDR3 runs to 13 residues. CDR1 is LGHDT, CDR2 YNNKEL, per germline (reference sequence). This chain's CDR3 is CASSQDHNQPQHF. In DNA form, the CDR3 reads TGTGCCAGCAGCCAAGATCACAATCAGCCCCAGCATTTT.

The V and J genes are TRBV19 and TRBJ1-5; TRBD1 is a possible D gene (6 bases). CDR3 length equals 15 residues. In germline, CDR1 is LNHDA, CDR2 SQIVND (reference sequence). V lost 6 bases to trimming and J lost 1 base, with 13 bases between them. The CDR3 DNA is TGTGCCAGTAGCCCAGGGGATTGGAGCAATCAGCCCCAGCATTTT. This translates into CASSPGDWSNQPQHF.

V gene TRBV3-1 (or the pseudogene TRBV3-2) combines with J gene TRBJ2-1, with 15 nucleotides matching TRBD2. The CDR3 runs 16 residues. CDR1 is LGHDT, CDR2 YNNKEL, per germline (reference sequence). After removal of 4 bases from V and 4 bases from J, the junction contained 2 bases not matched to a gene. CDR3 DNA: TGTGCCAGCAGCCGCGGGACTAGCGGGAGGTACAATGAGCAGTTCTTC. Protein product: CASSRGTSGRYNEQFF.

This chain joins TRBV5-1 and TRBJ2-5; 9 bases agree with TRBD1. Germline V gives CDR1 SGHRS, CDR2 YFSETQ. Germline trimming cut 3 bases from V and 4 bases from J; bases unmatched to any gene: 7. The length of the CDR3 is 15 residues. In DNA, the CDR3 is TGCGCCAGCAGCTCGACAGGGGGAGGGGGAGAGACCCAGTACTTC. It translates to CASSSTGGGGETQYF.

This chain links TRBV18 with TRBJ1-1; 10 bases map to TRBD1. The V and J ends lost 6 bases and 6 bases, in that order; junction bases with no gene match: 7. Germline CDR1 and CDR2: KGHSH and LQKENI. The CDR3 spans 14 residues. The CDR3 DNA reads as TGTGCCAGCTCGCGGGACAGGGGATTCGCTGAAGCTTTCTTT. This sequence encodes CASSRDRGFAEAFF. The complete variable domain, with remaining parts taken from reference TRBV18 and TRBJ1-1, reads NAGVMQNPRHLVRRRGQEARLRCSPMKGHSHVYWYRQLPEEGLKFMVYLQKENIIDESGMPKERFSAEFPKEGPSILRIQQVVRGDSAAYFCASSRDRGFAEAFFGQGTRLTVV.

The chain combines TRBV4-1 with TRBJ2-1; no definite D call. The length of the CDR3 is 17 residues. Germline V gene data show CDR1 as MGHRA and CDR2 as YSYEKL. V lost 0 bases to trimming and J lost 0 bases, with 12 bases between them. The CDR3 spells CASSQEYAAISYNEQFF. The DNA of the CDR3 is TGCGCCAGCAGCCAAGAGTATGCGGCAATCTCCTACAATGAGCAGTTCTTC.

This clone occurred many times. This rearrangement joins TRBV12-3 or TRBV12-4 to TRBJ2-2; D remains ambiguous. The CDR3 totals 11 residues. V was pared by 2 bases and J by 8 bases, with 3 bases between. The DNA of the CDR3 is TGTGCCAGCAGTTTATCTGGGGAGCTGTTTTTT. Encoded protein: CASSLSGELFF.

The genes are TRBV7-8 and TRBJ2-3, with TRBD2 identical over 13 bases. This CDR3 comprises 16 residues. CDR1 and CDR2 from the germline V gene are SGHVS and FQNEAQ. Trimming removed 5 bases from V and 2 bases from J; junction bases left unmatched: 4. CDR3 nucleotide sequence: TGTGCCAGCAGCCAAGGGACTAGCGGGGCCACAGATACGCAGTATTTT. Its translation: CASSQGTSGATDTQYF.

V is TRBV3-1 (or the pseudogene TRBV3-2) and J is TRBJ1-3, with D possibly matching TRBD1 (5 bases). Looked up from germline, CDR1 is LGHDT and CDR2 is YNNKEL (reference sequence). V lost 1 base and J lost 9, with 16 bases in between. The CDR3 sequence is 15 residues long. Here the CDR3 DNA reads TGTGCCAGCAGCCAAGGACTCGCTCTGGGGCTCACCATATATTTT. Protein sequence: CASSQGLALGLTIYF.

The J gene is TRBJ2-6, the V gene TRBV27, with D possibly being TRBD1 (8 bases). The CDR3 runs to 19 residues. Germline V lookup: CDR1 MNHEY, CDR2 SMNVEV (reference sequence). V gave up 6 bases and J gave up 1 base, with 22 bases separating them. The CDR3 region is CASSSWGGQGASGANVLTF. The CDR3 DNA reads TGTGCCAGCAGCAGTTGGGGGGGTCAGGGGGCGTCTGGGGCCAACGTCCTGACTTTC. Looking up the rest from reference TRBV27 and TRBJ2-6 gives the full variable domain: EAQVTQNPRYLITVTGKKLTVTCSQNMNHEYMSWYRQDPGLGLRQIYYSMNVEVTDKGDVPEGYKVSRKEKRNFPLILESPSPNQTSLYFCASSSWGGQGASGANVLTFGAGSRLTVL.

The chain employs TRBV7-3 and TRBJ2-3, with D possibly matching TRBD2 (6 bases). Germline V gives CDR1 SGHTA, CDR2 FQGTGA. The CDR3 runs 13 residues. The ends were cut back, 5 bases at V and 2 bases at J, with 8 bases in the middle. CDR3 residues: CASSRDFTDTQYF. The CDR3 DNA reads TGTGCCAGCAGCCGGGACTTCACAGATACGCAGTATTTT.

The chain has TRBV14 and TRBJ1-1; TRBD1 is a possible D gene (5 bases). This CDR3 spans 13 amino acids. Germline V gene lookup returns CDR1 SGHDN and CDR2 FVKESK. The V end was cut by 1 base, the J end by 5 bases, with 8 bases between. For the CDR3, the DNA is TGTGCCAGCAGCCAAGTCCAGGGAACTGAAGCTTTCTTT. Protein sequence: CASSQVQGTEAFF.

The J gene is TRBJ2-1, the V gene TRBV5-1; 9 bases map to TRBD2. After removal of 4 bases from V and 2 bases from J, the junction contained 4 bases not matched to a gene. The CDR3 runs to 15 residues. The germline V gene has CDR1 SGHRS and CDR2 YFSETQ. Here the CDR3 DNA reads TGCGCCAGCAGCCTCCTAGCGGGGACCTACAATGAGCAGTTCTTC. Residues: CASSLLAGTYNEQFF.

This sequence joins TRBV15 and TRBJ2-7; 11 bases map to TRBD2. The germline V gene has CDR1 LNHNV and CDR2 YYDKDF (reference sequence). The J segment lost 5 bases and the V segment lost 8 bases, leaving 5 bases of the junction unmatched. The CDR3 extends over 13 amino acids. CDR3 loop: CATAMGLADEQYF. In DNA form, the CDR3 reads TGTGCCACCGCGATGGGACTAGCGGACGAGCAGTACTTC.

This chain joins TRBV5-1 and TRBJ2-5; possibly TRBD1 for D (6 bases). V lost 4 bases and J 5 bases, leaving 18 bases between the germline ends. Germline V gene data show CDR1 as SGHRS and CDR2 as YFSETQ. The CDR3 runs 15 residues. The CDR3 spells CASSPTRWGRETQYF. The CDR3 DNA follows: TGCGCCAGCAGCCCGACCAGGTGGGGGCGGGAGACCCAGTACTTC.

This sequence joins TRBV18 and TRBJ2-1; TRBD1 is a possible D gene (5 bases). The CDR3 sequence is 13 residues long. The V end was cut by 5 bases, the J end by 4 bases, with 9 bases between. Germline assignment: CDR1 KGHSH and CDR2 LQKENI. The chain's CDR3 is CASSDDSYNEQFF. The CDR3 region has the DNA TGTGCCAGCTCAGACGACAGTTACAATGAGCAGTTCTTC.

The gene calls are TRBV3-1 (or the pseudogene TRBV3-2) and TRBJ2-1; 7 positions agree with TRBD2. Germline lookup yields CDR1 LGHDT and CDR2 YNNKEL (reference sequence). CDR3 length: 15 amino acids. The junction had 5 bases not matched to a gene; V was cut back by 6 bases and J by 0 bases. The chain's CDR3 is CASSAAGSSYNEQFF. CDR3 in DNA: TGTGCCAGCAGTGCAGCGGGGAGCTCCTACAATGAGCAGTTCTTC.

DNA for the CDR3: TGTGCCAGCAGTGCGACGGGCAGCGGGCATAATTCACCCCTCCACTTT. Its translation: CASSATGSGHNSPLHF. This sequence joins TRBV6-1 and TRBJ1-6; D is ambiguous. The CDR3 is 16 residues long. Deletions cut 4 bases from V and 5 bases from J, with 15 bases between. Looked up from germline, CDR1 is MNHNS and CDR2 is SASEGT.

The chain joins TRBV29-1 to TRBJ2-3; 11 bases are a match to TRBD2. Germline V gene data show CDR1 as SQVTM and CDR2 as ANQGSEA. This CDR3 is built from 13 residues. V lost 5 bases to trimming and J lost 6 bases; unmatched junction nucleotides: 4. CDR3 DNA sequence: TGCAGCGTTATAGCGGGAGGGCTGGATACGCAGTATTTT. Encoded protein: CSVIAGGLDTQYF.

V is TRBV6-5 and J is TRBJ2-7; TRBD1 matches at 9 bases. The CDR3 has 15 amino acids. V shed 8 bases and J 5 bases; nucleotides not matched to a gene: 13. Germline V gene lookup returns CDR1 MNHEY and CDR2 SVGAGI. CDR3 in amino acids: CASGQRGQGFNEQYF. DNA for the CDR3: TGTGCCAGCGGCCAGAGGGGACAGGGATTCAACGAGCAGTACTTC.

V gene TRBV30 combines with J gene TRBJ2-1; 11 nucleotides agree with TRBD2. Germline V gene sequence: CDR1 GTSNPN, CDR2 SVGIG (reference sequence). The CDR3 has 13 amino acids. Trimming at V came to 3 bases and at J to 9 bases, leaving 4 bases not matched to a gene. CDR3 nucleotides: TGTGCCTGGAGCATAGCGGGAGGGACTGAGCAGTTCTTC. This translates into CAWSIAGGTEQFF.

The rearrangement uses TRBV4-2 and TRBJ2-3, with 12 bases aligning to TRBD2. The CDR3 runs 17 residues. Germline CDR1 and CDR2: LGHNA and YNFKEQ. With 1 base clipped from V and 4 bases from J, the junction kept 6 bases outside the gene matches. For the CDR3, the DNA is TGTGCCAGCAGCCAAGGAGGGGCTAGCGGGAGGGCAGATACGCAGTATTTT. It is translated as CASSQGGASGRADTQYF.